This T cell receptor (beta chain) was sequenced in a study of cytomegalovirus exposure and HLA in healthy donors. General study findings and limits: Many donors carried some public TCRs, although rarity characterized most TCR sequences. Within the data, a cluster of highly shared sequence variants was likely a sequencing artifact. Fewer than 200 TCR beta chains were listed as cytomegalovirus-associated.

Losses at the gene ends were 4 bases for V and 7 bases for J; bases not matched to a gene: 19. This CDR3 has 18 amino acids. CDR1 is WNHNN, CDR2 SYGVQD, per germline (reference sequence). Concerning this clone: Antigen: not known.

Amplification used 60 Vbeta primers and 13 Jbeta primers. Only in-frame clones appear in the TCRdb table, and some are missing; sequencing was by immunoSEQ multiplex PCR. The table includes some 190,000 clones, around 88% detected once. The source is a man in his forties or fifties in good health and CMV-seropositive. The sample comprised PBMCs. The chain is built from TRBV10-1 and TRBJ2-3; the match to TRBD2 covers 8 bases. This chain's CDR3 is CASSGPPSGSRGMYTQYF. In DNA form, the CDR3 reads TGCGCCAGCAGTGGTCCCCCCAGCGGGAGCCGAGGGATGTATACGCAGTATTTT.